One sample yielded the 2 T cell receptor beta chains listed below, sequenced in a study of cytomegalovirus exposure and HLA in healthy donors. A multiplex PCR was run with 60 Vbeta primers and 13 Jbeta primers. The assay was immunoSEQ multiplex PCR, and TCRdb's table has in-frame clones only and misses some. The top ten clones hold under 2% of a sample with about 140,000 clones, more than 60% of them seen once. The sample was PBMCs. The receptor set was obtained from a female donor in good health and CMV-seronegative.

The genes are TRBV6-5 and TRBJ2-1; 9 positions agree with TRBD1. The CDR3 length is 13 residues. CDR1 and CDR2 from the germline V gene are MNHEY and SVGAGI. Trimming removed 5 bases from V and 12 bases from J; junction bases left unmatched: 8. Here the CDR3 reads CASSQTGGIGQFF. CDR3 DNA: TGTGCCAGCAGTCAGACAGGGGGAATTGGGCAGTTCTTC.

The chain links TRBV6-4 to TRBJ2-3, with 8 bases matching TRBD1. V was clipped by 7 bases and J by 4 bases; unmatched bases: 4. CDR1 is MRHNA, CDR2 SNTAGT, per germline. CDR3 size: 13 residues. CDR3: CASKMTGADTQYF. The DNA of the CDR3 is TGTGCCAGCAAGATGACAGGGGCAGATACGCAGTATTTT.